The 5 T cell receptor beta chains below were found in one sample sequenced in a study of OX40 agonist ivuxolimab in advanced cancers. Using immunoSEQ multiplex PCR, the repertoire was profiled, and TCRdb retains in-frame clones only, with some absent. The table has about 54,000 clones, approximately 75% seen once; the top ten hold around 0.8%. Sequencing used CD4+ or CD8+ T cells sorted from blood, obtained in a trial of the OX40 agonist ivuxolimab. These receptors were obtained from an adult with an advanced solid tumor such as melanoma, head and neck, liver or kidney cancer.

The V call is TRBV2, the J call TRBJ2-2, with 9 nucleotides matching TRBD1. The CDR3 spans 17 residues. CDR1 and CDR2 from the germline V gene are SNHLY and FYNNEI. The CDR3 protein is CASRKWGDRVFTGELFF. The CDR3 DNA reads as TGTGCTAGCCGAAAATGGGGGGACAGGGTGTTTACCGGGGAGCTGTTTTTT.

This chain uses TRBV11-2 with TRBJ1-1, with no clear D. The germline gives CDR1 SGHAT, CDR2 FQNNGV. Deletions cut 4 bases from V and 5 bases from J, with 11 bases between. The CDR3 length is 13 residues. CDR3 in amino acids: CASSWTEGTEAFF. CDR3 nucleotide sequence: TGTGCCAGCAGCTGGACGGAGGGAACTGAAGCTTTCTTT.

In DNA, the CDR3 is TGTGCCACCAGCTTCTCTCGGCTCCAAGAGACCCAGTACTTC. This translates into CATSFSRLQETQYF. V and J are TRBV15 and TRBJ2-5; no clear D. Looked up from germline, CDR1 is LNHNV and CDR2 is YYDKDF (reference sequence). Trimming left V 5 bases short and J 1 base short, with 11 bases between. This CDR3 is 14 amino acids long.

The chain's CDR3 is CASTTRDGSTDTQYF. The CDR3 nucleotides read TGCGCCAGCACCACCCGGGACGGTAGCACAGATACGCAGTATTTT. The chain employs TRBV23-1 and TRBJ2-3; D is tentatively TRBD1 or TRBD2 (5 bases each). TRBV23-1 is an open reading frame, and its role is uncertain. CDR3 length: 15 amino acids. Trimming stripped 7 bases from V and 0 bases from J, with 14 bases between.

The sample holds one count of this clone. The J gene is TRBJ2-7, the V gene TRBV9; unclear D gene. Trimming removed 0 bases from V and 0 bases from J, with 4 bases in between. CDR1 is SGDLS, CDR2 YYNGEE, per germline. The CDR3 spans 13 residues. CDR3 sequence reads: CASSVGASYEQYF. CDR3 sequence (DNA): TGTGCCAGCAGCGTAGGGGCCTCCTACGAGCAGTACTTC.